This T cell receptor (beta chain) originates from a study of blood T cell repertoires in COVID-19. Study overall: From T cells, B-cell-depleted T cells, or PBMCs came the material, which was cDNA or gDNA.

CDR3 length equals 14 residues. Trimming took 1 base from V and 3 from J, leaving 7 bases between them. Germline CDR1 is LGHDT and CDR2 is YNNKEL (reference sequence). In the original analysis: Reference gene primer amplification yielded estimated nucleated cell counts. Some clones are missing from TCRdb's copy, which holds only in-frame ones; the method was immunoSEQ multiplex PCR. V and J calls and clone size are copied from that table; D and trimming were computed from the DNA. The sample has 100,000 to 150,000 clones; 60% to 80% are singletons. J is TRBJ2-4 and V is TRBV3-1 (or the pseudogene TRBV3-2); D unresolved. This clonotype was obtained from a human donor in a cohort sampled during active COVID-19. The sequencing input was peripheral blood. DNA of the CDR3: TGTGCCAGCAGCCAAGTGGGCAGCAAAAACATTCAGTACTTC. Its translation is CASSQVGSKNIQYF.